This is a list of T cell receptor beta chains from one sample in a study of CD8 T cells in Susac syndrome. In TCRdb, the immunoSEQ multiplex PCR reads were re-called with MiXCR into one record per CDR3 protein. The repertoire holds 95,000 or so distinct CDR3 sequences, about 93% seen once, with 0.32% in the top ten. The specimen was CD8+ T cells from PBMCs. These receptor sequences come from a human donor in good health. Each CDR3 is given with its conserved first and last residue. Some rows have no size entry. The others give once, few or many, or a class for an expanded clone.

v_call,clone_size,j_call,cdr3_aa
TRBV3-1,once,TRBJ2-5,CASSQWTKETQYF
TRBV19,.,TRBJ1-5,CASSIAVTSNQPQHF
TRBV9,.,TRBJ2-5,CASSPYSGTGGQETQYF
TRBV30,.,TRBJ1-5,CAWSGGTGDNQPQHF
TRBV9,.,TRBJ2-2,CASSADGQELFF
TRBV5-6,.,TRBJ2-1,CASSAIAGGGDNEQFF
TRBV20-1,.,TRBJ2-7,CSAQESTGVAYEQYF
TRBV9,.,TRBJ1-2,CASSGDRGDGYTF
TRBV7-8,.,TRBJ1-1,CASSLGFGTEAFF
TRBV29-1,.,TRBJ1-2,CSVEDLRGDNYGYTF
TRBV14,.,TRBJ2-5,CASSPRAGGPLETQYF
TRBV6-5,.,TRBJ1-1,CASRTGSTEAFF
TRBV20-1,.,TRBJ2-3,CSASRGTGTDTQYF
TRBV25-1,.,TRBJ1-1,CASSVNTEAFF
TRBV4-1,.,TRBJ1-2,CASSQEPGTGAGYTF
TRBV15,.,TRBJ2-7,CATSSRDRGLTYEQYF
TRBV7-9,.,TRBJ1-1,CASSPAGTEAFF
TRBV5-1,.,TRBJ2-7,CASSLAGTEFHEQYF
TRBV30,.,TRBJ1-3,CAWSVDSSGNTIYF
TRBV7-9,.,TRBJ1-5,CASSSGAVNQPQHF
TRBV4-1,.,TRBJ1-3,CASSQDRGDSGNTIYF
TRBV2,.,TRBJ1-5,CASSEGQFNQPQHF